The rows below give T cell receptor beta chains drawn from one sample of a study of shared clonotypes between healthy human individuals. Generated by immunoSEQ multiplex PCR, the TCRdb table keeps only in-frame clones and is missing some. This repertoire shows approximately 2.4 million clones, around 95% found once; its top ten account for roughly 0.13%. The sequencing sample was made of naive CD4+ T cells sorted from blood. Source of these receptors: a young man in good health. CDR3s include the opening cysteine and the closing phenylalanine or tryptophan. The D gene is left open where the match is weak. Clone size is given for some rows only: seen once, a few or many times, or a class if the clone is expanded.

D gene	V gene	J gene	clone size	CDR3 protein	CDR3 DNA
TRBD1	TRBV30	TRBJ1-1	-	CAQNPGQTMYSNTEAFF	TGTGCCCAGAACCCGGGACAGACCATGTATTCGAACACTGAAGCTTTCTTT
-	TRBV5-1	TRBJ2-2	once	CASSFPGPTGELFF	TGCGCCAGCAGCTTCCCAGGACCGACCGGGGAACTGTTTTTT
TRBD2	TRBV2	TRBJ2-1	-	CASSLLAGGPGSYNEQFF	TGTGCCAGCAGTCTGCTAGCGGGAGGGCCGGGCTCCTACAATGAGCAGTTCTTC
-	TRBV21-1	TRBJ1-5	once	CASSLPGAGQSNQPQHF	TGTGCCAGCAGCCTACCGGGGGCGGGGCAGAGCAATCAGCCCCAGCATTTT
-	TRBV6-1	TRBJ2-7	-	CASSESGGLTYEQYF	TGTGCCAGCAGTGAGAGTGGAGGACTGACCTACGAGCAGTACTTC
TRBD2	TRBV2	TRBJ2-7	-	CAILGTSGVSYEQYF	TGTGCCATCCTTGGGACTAGCGGGGTGTCCTACGAGCAGTACTTC
-	TRBV12-5	TRBJ1-2	once	CASGLGPTFSQDGYTF	TGTGCTAGTGGTTTGGGCCCTACCTTTAGCCAGGATGGCTACACCTTC
-	TRBV5-1	TRBJ1-5	-	CASSSLGGNQPQHF	TGCGCCAGCAGCTCGCTAGGGGGCAATCAGCCCCAGCATTTT
TRBD1	TRBV7-2	TRBJ1-1	-	CASSLGQGARNTEAFF	TGTGCCAGCAGCCTAGGACAGGGGGCTCGGAACACTGAAGCTTTCTTT
-	TRBV6-5	TRBJ1-3	-	CASSGVQDTIYF	TGTGCCAGCAGCGGCGTGCAGGACACCATATATTTT
-	TRBV29-1	TRBJ2-1	-	CSVEGRAYNEQFF	TGCAGCGTTGAGGGACGGGCCTACAATGAGCAGTTCTTC
-	TRBV2	TRBJ2-7	-	CASTADSYEQYF	TGTGCCAGCACGGCGGACTCCTACGAGCAGTACTTC
-	TRBV18	TRBJ2-7	-	CASSLGLTHPPYEQYF	TGTGCCAGCTCACTAGGGCTGACACACCCACCCTACGAGCAGTACTTC
-	TRBV5-6	TRBJ1-3	-	CASAGNPGNTIYF	TGTGCCAGCGCGGGCAACCCTGGAAACACCATATATTTT
TRBD2	TRBV5-1	TRBJ2-1	-	CASNLEAGTNNEQFF	TGCGCCAGCAACTTAGAAGCGGGGACTAACAATGAGCAGTTCTTC
-	TRBV7-2	TRBJ2-5	-	CASSGPETQYF	TGTGCCAGCAGCGGGCCGGAGACCCAGTACTTC
-	TRBV6-5	TRBJ1-1	-	CASSFLQGNTEAFF	TGTGCCAGCAGTTTCCTACAGGGGAACACTGAAGCTTTCTTT